One and the same sample provided the 21 T cell receptor beta chains below, sequenced in a study of technical replicates of blood from four donors. Produced via immunoSEQ multiplex PCR; TCRdb's table is partial and in-frame only. The sample lists around 90,000 clones; approximately 94% were seen once. The material sequenced was T cells isolated from PBMCs. Every receptor here comes from a human donor in good health.

V is TRBV27 and J is TRBJ1-5, with D possibly being TRBD1 (5 bases). Germline-derived CDR1 and CDR2 are MNHEY and SMNVEV (reference sequence). V lost 6 bases to trimming and J lost 0 bases, with 18 bases between them. The CDR3 consists of 17 residues. The CDR3 DNA follows: TGTGCCAGCAGCTTAGGGCCAGGGTGGGATAGCAATCAGCCCCAGCATTTT. This translates into CASSLGPGWDSNQPQHF.

The chain joins TRBV5-1 to TRBJ1-4, with D possibly being TRBD1 (6 bases). Looked up from germline, CDR1 is SGHRS and CDR2 is YFSETQ. The CDR3 is 14 amino acids. Trimming shortened V by 4 bases and J by 7 bases, and 14 bases separated the two germline ends. Here the CDR3 reads CASSRGQGSEKLFF. The CDR3, as DNA: TGCGCCAGCAGCCGCGGGCAGGGGAGTGAAAAACTGTTTTTT. Based on the CDR3 plus reference TRBV5-1 and TRBJ1-4, the full variable domain is KAGVTQTPRYLIKTRGQQVTLSCSPISGHRSVSWYQQTPGQGLQFLFEYFSETQRNKGNFPGRFSGRQFSNSRSEMNVSTLELGDSALYLCASSRGQGSEKLFFGSGTQLSVL.

V usage is TRBV7-2 and J usage is TRBJ2-7; 7 positions match TRBD2. Germline V gene lookup returns CDR1 SGHTA and CDR2 FQGNSA. This CDR3 region has 16 residues. Germline trimming cut 1 base from V and 1 base from J; bases unmatched to any gene: 7. For the CDR3, the DNA is TGTGCCAGCAGCTTAGGAGATTCGGGACTATCCTACGAGCAGTACTTC. Translation: CASSLGDSGLSYEQYF.

The J gene is TRBJ2-1, the V gene TRBV28; D gene ambiguous. CDR3 length: 15 residues. The germline V gene has CDR1 MDHEN and CDR2 SYDVKM. Trimming took off 6 bases at V and 6 bases at J, with 18 bases between the two ends. The CDR3 spells CASSPGQFRLNEQFF. The CDR3 DNA is TGTGCCAGCAGCCCGGGTCAATTTCGGCTCAATGAGCAGTTCTTC.

V and J are TRBV7-9 and TRBJ1-4; the D gene is possibly TRBD1 (5 bases). This CDR3 is built from 15 residues. Germline CDR1 reads SEHNR; CDR2 reads FQNEAQ (reference sequence). Trimming pared 1 base from V and 8 bases from J, leaving 14 bases between. For the CDR3, the DNA is TGTGCCAGCAGCTTAGAAGGCAGGGTGGGAGAAAAACTGTTTTTT. Translation: CASSLEGRVGEKLFF.

V and J are TRBV6-6 and TRBJ2-7; 13 bases are a match to TRBD2. J was trimmed by 3 bases and V by 0 bases; bases with no gene match: 2. Germline values: CDR1 MNHNY, CDR2 SVGAGI (reference sequence). The CDR3 is 16 amino acids. The CDR3 DNA follows: TGTGCCAGCAGTTACTCGAGGACTAGCGGGAGCTACGAGCAGTACTTC. Translated, it gives CASSYSRTSGSYEQYF.

The genes are TRBV9 and TRBJ2-7; 11 bases agree with TRBD2. The germline V gene has CDR1 SGDLS and CDR2 YYNGEE. The CDR3 has 14 amino acids. V lost 3 bases, J lost 4 bases, and 3 bases stayed unmatched. CDR3: CASSAGLAVYEQYF. The CDR3 nucleotides read TGTGCCAGCAGCGCGGGACTAGCGGTATACGAGCAGTACTTC. Using reference TRBV9 and TRBJ2-7 for the parts outside the CDR3, the full variable domain is DSGVTQTPKHLITATGQRVTLRCSPRSGDLSVYWYQQSLDQGLQFLIQYYNGEERAKGNILERFSAQQFPDLHSELNLSSLELGDSALYFCASSAGLAVYEQYFGPGTRLTVT.

This rearrangement joins TRBV19 to TRBJ2-3, with 9 bases fitting TRBD1. V lost 7 bases and J lost 3; bases outside the gene matches: 8. The CDR3 loop spans 15 amino acids. Germline loops: CDR1 LNHDA, CDR2 SQIVND (reference sequence). Here the CDR3 reads CASTDRGYLTDTQYF. For the CDR3, the DNA is TGTGCCAGTACCGACAGGGGGTATCTTACAGATACGCAGTATTTT. The complete variable domain, with remaining parts taken from reference TRBV19 and TRBJ2-3, reads DGGITQSPKYLFRKEGQNVTLSCEQNLNHDAMYWYRQDPGQGLRLIYYSQIVNDFQKGDIAEGYSVSREKKESFPLTVTSAQKNPTAFYLCASTDRGYLTDTQYFGPGTRLTVL.

The rearrangement links TRBV5-1 to TRBJ1-1; D possibly corresponds to TRBD1 (5 bases). Trimming took off 0 bases at V and 4 bases at J, with 10 bases between the two ends. This CDR3 comprises 14 residues. Germline V gene sequence: CDR1 SGHRS, CDR2 YFSETQ. The CDR3: CASSLVGVITEAFF. The CDR3 bases are TGCGCCAGCAGCTTGGTAGGGGTGATCACTGAAGCTTTCTTT.

The V and J genes are TRBV27 and TRBJ2-7, with D possibly being TRBD2 (7 bases). The CDR3 loop spans 15 amino acids. The germline V gene encodes CDR1 MNHEY and CDR2 SMNVEV (reference sequence). V was cut by 4 bases and J by 3 bases, with 16 bases left in between. The DNA for the CDR3 is TGTGCCAGCAGTTCACAGGGTGGGGACTACTACGAGCAGTACTTC. It is translated as CASSSQGGDYYEQYF.

The V call is TRBV7-6, the J call TRBJ1-1; possibly TRBD1 for D (5 bases). This CDR3 is built from 15 residues. The germline CDR1 and CDR2 sequences are SGHVS and FNYEAQ. Trimming left V 1 base short and J 5 bases short, with 14 bases between. For the CDR3, the DNA is TGTGCCAGCAGCTTAGGAACCGGGGGGTGGACTGAAGCTTTCTTT. Translated: CASSLGTGGWTEAFF.

This chain joins TRBV15 and TRBJ2-7; the D is unclear. This CDR3 region has 13 residues. CDR1 is LNHNV, CDR2 YYDKDF, per germline (reference sequence). Trimming pared 5 bases from V and 1 base from J, leaving 9 bases between. The CDR3 sequence: CATSPSESYEQYF. The CDR3 DNA is TGTGCCACCAGCCCTTCGGAGTCCTACGAGCAGTACTTC.

The chain recombines TRBV4-3 with TRBJ2-2; weak D call: TRBD2 (6 bases). The germline V gene encodes CDR1 LGHNA and CDR2 YSLEER. The CDR3 is 16 residues long. The V end was cut by 0 bases, the J end by 4 bases, with 12 bases between. CDR3 coding DNA: TGCGCCAGCAGCCAAGAACCGGGACTCCTCACCGGGGAGCTGTTTTTT. Translation gives CASSQEPGLLTGELFF.

The chain employs TRBV2 and TRBJ2-3, with 10 nucleotides matching TRBD1. This CDR3 spans 16 amino acids. CDR1 is SNHLY and CDR2 is FYNNEI in the germline V gene. V lost 6 bases to trimming and J lost 0 bases; unmatched junction nucleotides: 6. The CDR3 is CASSGTGASSTDTQYF. The CDR3, as DNA: TGTGCCAGCAGCGGGACAGGGGCCTCTAGCACAGATACGCAGTATTTT.

This sequence joins TRBV9 and TRBJ2-1; tentatively, D is TRBD2 (7 bases). V was pared by 2 bases and J by 4 bases, with 13 bases between. The CDR3 is 15 amino acids. CDR1 and CDR2 (germline): SGDLS, YYNGEE. For the CDR3, the DNA is TGTGCCAGCAGCGTTTCAGGGGAGGGTTACAATGAGCAGTTCTTC. It codes for CASSVSGEGYNEQFF.

This chain links TRBV7-9 with TRBJ1-1; weak D call: TRBD1 (6 bases). The V and J ends lost 5 bases and 7 bases respectively, with 17 bases between them. The CDR3 extends over 14 amino acids. The germline CDR1 and CDR2 sequences are SEHNR and FQNEAQ (reference sequence). DNA of the CDR3: TGTGCCAGCAGCCTAGGGGTGGGGGCGAATGAAGCTTTCTTT. Translated: CASSLGVGANEAFF. Using reference TRBV7-9 and TRBJ1-1 for the parts outside the CDR3, the full variable domain is DTGVSQNPRHKITKRGQNVTFRCDPISEHNRLYWYRQTLGQGPEFLTYFQNEAQLEKSRLLSDRFSAERPKGSFSTLEIQRTEQGDSAMYLCASSLGVGANEAFFGQGTRLTVV.

The chain uses TRBV27 and TRBJ2-1; a possible D gene is TRBD2 (5 bases). V was clipped by 8 bases and J by 4 bases, with 9 bases between them. The CDR3 length is 12 residues. CDR1 is MNHEY, CDR2 SMNVEV, per germline (reference sequence). The CDR3 here is CASRAEYNEQFF. In DNA, the CDR3 is TGTGCCAGCCGAGCGGAATACAATGAGCAGTTCTTC.

V is TRBV5-6 and J is TRBJ2-1; tentative D call: TRBD1 (5 bases). In germline, CDR1 is SGHDT, CDR2 YYEEEE. The CDR3 contains 13 residues. Trimming removed 4 bases at V and 9 bases at J, with 14 bases between. The CDR3, as DNA: TGTGCCAGCAGCATCCCCCCCCAGGGTGAGCAGTTCTTC. Amino acids: CASSIPPQGEQFF. The full variable domain, its missing parts supplied by reference TRBV5-6 and TRBJ2-1, is DAGVTQSPTHLIKTRGQQVTLRCSPKSGHDTVSWYQQALGQGPQFIFQYYEEEERQRGNFPDRFSGHQFPNYSSELNVNALLLGDSALYLCASSIPPQGEQFFGPGTRLTVL.

This clone was seen only a few times. The rearrangement joins TRBV5-4 to TRBJ2-1; 10 bases are a match to TRBD2. The CDR3 totals 14 residues. CDR1 and CDR2 (germline): SGHNT, YYREEE (reference sequence). The V gene end was trimmed by 5 bases and the J gene end by 8 bases; junction bases not matched to a gene: 7. CDR3 in amino acids: CASRTSGLIDEQFF. The CDR3 nucleotides are TGTGCCAGCAGGACTAGCGGGCTCATAGATGAGCAGTTCTTC.

The chain links TRBV5-1 to TRBJ1-1, with D maybe TRBD1 (5 bases). V was shortened by 3 bases and J by 1 base, with 16 bases between the two germline ends. Germline V lookup: CDR1 SGHRS, CDR2 YFSETQ. This CDR3 contains 16 residues. CDR3 DNA: TGCGCCAGCAGCTGGGGGGTCTTGGAGACGAACACTGAAGCTTTCTTT. Translated, it gives CASSWGVLETNTEAFF.

The rearrangement joins TRBV2 to TRBJ2-7; 8 positions match TRBD2. After removal of 4 bases from V and 3 bases from J, the junction contained 8 bases not matched to a gene. The CDR3 covers 15 residues. Germline CDR1 and CDR2: SNHLY and FYNNEI. Here the CDR3 DNA reads TGTGCCAGCAGTGTACCGGGAGGGGTCGGCTACGAGCAGTACTTC. This encodes CASSVPGGVGYEQYF. Together with reference TRBV2 and TRBJ2-7, the CDR3 gives the full variable domain: EPEVTQTPSHQVTQMGQEVILRCVPISNHLYFYWYRQILGQKVEFLVSFYNNEISEKSEIFDDQFSVERPDGSNFTLKIRSTKLEDSAMYFCASSVPGGVGYEQYFGPGTRLTVT.